The entry that follows covers one T cell receptor beta chain sequence. The sample holds a few counts of this clonotype. Which antigen it targets is not known. Qualities for individual bases were not recorded, and no much larger clone is one base off. The CDR3 numbers 16 residues from cysteine through phenylalanine. Only the CDR3 part of the read is kept: 48 bases, read in frame from the first base. CDR1 and CDR2 (LGHNA, YSLEER) derive from the germline V gene. V sheds 4 bases and J sheds 5 bases, leaving 19 bases between their ends. Sequencing relied on an Illumina NovaSeq 6000. TCRalpha and TCRbeta cDNA libraries were built by 5'RACE with constant-segment primers, adding sample barcodes and unique molecular identifiers. RNA was extracted from every sample with Trizol reagent. Library amplification was performed in two PCR steps, and a second sample barcode and Illumina TruSeq adapters were introduced in the second step. Sequencing of the libraries was done on an Illumina NovaSeq, producing 2 x 150 bp paired-end reads. The paper's data handling went like this. Demultiplexing of reads and collapsing into UMI-guided consensus sequences were performed with migec v1.2.7. With mixcr v2.1.11, UMI consensuses were aligned to TRA and TRB V and J templates and assembled into clonotypes. A clonotype was counted as expanded or contracted only if both edgeR and NoisET called the change significant, with noise models trained on biological replicates. For edgeR calls, the thresholds were a false discovery rate-adjusted p below 0.01 and a log2 fold-change of 1. As an exploratory analysis of dynamics, max-normalized trajectories of the 1000 most abundant clonotypes were examined by PCA with hierarchical clustering. Separately sequenced CD4+ and CD8+ repertoires were used to assign a CD4 or CD8 phenotype to each responding clone. The raw public data were reprocessed by TCRdb itself: fastp quality trimming at Q25, MiXCR clonotype calling, in-frame beta chains only. Each CDR3 protein gets just one entry, which takes the most common genes and DNA from the rows behind it. TCRdb, not the authors, supplied the V and J calls. The sample contains roughly 110,000 distinct CDR3 sequences, about a fifth of them found a single time. The top ten constitute about 38% of the sample.

This sample was taken from a study of T-cell memory formation after mild COVID-19 (dated by TCRdb to the early 2020s). Background on the whole study: TCR sequence clusters from the two donors were found to be largely donor specific. T-cell clones expanding and contracting after mild COVID-19 in two donors were tracked by longitudinal TCRalpha and TCRbeta repertoire sequencing. Two young, previously healthy adult volunteers made up the cohort, one male and one female.

Ficoll-Paque density gradient centrifugation was used to isolate PBMCs. The research as a whole found: Contracting CD4+ clones turned up mainly in the CM and EM memory subsets, whereas EMRA was where CD8+ clones were enriched. From day 15 to 85, contracting clones showed balanced CD4/CD8 phenotypes, whereas a second wave of clones that expanded from day 15 to 37 leaned towards CD4+. Only two mild cases were covered by the study, and larger cohorts that include severe cases with pre-infection samples were considered necessary. The second-wave clones that peaked on day 37 were not confirmed to be SARS-CoV-2 specific. Some responding clones were detected in pre-infection memory, suggesting pre-existing cross-reactive memory T cells joined the SARS-CoV-2 response.

Source material: PBMCs or a T cell subset sorted from them (not recorded which). This clonotype originated in a man younger than 35 who had mild COVID-19 (a few samples of this study predate the infection). The sample titles of this study are shuffled in the database, so cell type and time point are left out; the donor was told from shared clones. Here the chain combines TRBV4-3 and TRBJ2-3; the D call is possibly TRBD1 or TRBD2, each sharing 6 bases. The nucleotide sequence is TGCGCCAGCAGCCGCCAGGCGGGGCAGGGGCGAGATACGCAGTATTTT. The resulting protein is CASSRQAGQGRDTQYF.